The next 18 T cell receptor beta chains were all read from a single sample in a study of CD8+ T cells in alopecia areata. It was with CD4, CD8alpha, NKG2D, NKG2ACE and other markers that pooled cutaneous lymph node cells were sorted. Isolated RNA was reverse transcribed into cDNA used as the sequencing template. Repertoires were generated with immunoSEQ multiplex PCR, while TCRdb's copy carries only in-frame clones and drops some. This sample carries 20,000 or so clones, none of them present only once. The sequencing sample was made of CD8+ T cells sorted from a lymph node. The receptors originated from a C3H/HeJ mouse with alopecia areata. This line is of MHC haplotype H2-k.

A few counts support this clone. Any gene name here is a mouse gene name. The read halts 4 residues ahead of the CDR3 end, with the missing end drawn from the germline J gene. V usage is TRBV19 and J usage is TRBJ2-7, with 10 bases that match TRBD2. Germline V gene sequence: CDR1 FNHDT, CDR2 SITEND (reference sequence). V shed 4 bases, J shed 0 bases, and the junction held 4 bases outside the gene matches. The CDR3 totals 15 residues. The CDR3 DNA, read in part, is TGTGCCAGCAGTCCGGACTGGGGGAGCTCCTAT. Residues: CASSPDWGSSY. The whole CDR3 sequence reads CASSPDWGSSYEQYF.

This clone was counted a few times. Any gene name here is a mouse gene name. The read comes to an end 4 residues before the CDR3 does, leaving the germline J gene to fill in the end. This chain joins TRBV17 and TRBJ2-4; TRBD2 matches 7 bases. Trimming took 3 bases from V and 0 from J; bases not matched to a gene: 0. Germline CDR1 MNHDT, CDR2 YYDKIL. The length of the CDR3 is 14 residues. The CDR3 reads CASSRGGSQNTLYF. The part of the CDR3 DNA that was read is TGTGCTAGCAGTAGGGGGGGGAGTCAAAAC.

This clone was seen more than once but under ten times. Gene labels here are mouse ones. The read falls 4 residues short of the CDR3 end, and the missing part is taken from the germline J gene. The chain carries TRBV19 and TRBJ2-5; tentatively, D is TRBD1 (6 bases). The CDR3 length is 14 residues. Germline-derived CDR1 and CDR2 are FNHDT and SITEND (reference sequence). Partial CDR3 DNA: TGTGCCAGCAGTATAGCTACAGGGAAAGAC. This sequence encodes CASSIATGKD. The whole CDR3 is CASSIATGKDTQYF.

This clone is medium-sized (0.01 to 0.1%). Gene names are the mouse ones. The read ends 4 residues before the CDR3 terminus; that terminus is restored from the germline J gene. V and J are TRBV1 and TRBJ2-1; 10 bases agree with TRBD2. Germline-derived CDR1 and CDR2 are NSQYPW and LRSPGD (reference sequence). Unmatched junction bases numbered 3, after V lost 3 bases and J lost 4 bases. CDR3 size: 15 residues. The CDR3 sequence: CTCSAPGLGYAEQFF. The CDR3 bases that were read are TGCACCTGCAGTGCCCCGGGACTGGGGTATGCT.

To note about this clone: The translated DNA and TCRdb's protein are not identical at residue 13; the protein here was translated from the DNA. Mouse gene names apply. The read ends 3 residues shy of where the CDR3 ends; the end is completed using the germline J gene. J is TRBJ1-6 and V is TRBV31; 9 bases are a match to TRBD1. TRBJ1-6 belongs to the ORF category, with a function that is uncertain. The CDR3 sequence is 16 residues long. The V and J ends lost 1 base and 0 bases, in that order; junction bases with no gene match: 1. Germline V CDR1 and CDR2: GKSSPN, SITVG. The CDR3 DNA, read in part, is TGTGCCTGGAGTCCGGGACAGGGTTCCTATAATTCGCCC. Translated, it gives CAWSPGQGSYNSP. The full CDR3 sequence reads CAWSPGQGSYNSPLYF.

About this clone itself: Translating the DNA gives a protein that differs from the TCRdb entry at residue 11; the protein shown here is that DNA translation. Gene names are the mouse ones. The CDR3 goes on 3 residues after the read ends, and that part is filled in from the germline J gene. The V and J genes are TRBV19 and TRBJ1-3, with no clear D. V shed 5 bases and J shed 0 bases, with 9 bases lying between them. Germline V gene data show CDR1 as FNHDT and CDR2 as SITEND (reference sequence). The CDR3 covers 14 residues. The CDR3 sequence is CASSDTASGNTLYF. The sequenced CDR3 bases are TGTGCCAGCAGCGACACAGCTTCTGGAAATACG.

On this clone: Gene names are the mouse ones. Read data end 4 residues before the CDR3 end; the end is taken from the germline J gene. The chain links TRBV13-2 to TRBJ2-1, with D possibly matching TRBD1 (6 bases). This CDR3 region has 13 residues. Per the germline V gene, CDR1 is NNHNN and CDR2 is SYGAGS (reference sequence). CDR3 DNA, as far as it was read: TGTGCCAGCGGTGATGCAGGGGAGGCT. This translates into CASGDAGEA. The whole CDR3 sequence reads CASGDAGEAEQFF.

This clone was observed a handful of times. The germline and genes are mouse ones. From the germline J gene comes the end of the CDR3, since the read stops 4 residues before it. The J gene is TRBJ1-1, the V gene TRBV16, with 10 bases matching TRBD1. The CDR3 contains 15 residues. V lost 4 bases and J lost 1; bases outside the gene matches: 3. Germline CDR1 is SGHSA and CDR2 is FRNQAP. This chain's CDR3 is CASSYRDRGNTEVFF. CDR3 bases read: TGTGCAAGCAGCTACCGGGACAGGGGAAACACA.

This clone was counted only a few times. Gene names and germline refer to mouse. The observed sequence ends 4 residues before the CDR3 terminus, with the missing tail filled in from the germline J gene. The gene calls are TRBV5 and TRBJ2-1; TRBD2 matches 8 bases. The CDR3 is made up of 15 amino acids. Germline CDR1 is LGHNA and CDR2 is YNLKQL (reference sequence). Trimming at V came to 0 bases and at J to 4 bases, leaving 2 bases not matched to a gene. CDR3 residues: CASSQDLGGYAEQFF. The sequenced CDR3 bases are TGTGCCAGCAGCCAAGATTTGGGGGGGTATGCT.

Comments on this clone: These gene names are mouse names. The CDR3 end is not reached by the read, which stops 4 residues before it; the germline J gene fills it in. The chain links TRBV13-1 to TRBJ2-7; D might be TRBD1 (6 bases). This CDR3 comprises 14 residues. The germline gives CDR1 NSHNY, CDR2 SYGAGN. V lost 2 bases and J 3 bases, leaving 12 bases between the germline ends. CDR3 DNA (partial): TGTGCCAGCAGTGACAGGGGCCCAGACTAT. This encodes CASSDRGPDY. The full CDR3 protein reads CASSDRGPDYEQYF.

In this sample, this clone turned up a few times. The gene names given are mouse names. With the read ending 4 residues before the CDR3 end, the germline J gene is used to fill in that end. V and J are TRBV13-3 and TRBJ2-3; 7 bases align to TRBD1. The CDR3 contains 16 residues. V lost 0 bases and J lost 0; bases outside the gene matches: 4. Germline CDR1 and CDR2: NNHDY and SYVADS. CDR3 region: CASSDVDRASAETLYF. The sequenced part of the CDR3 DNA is TGTGCCAGCAGTGATGTTGACAGGGCTAGTGCAGAA.

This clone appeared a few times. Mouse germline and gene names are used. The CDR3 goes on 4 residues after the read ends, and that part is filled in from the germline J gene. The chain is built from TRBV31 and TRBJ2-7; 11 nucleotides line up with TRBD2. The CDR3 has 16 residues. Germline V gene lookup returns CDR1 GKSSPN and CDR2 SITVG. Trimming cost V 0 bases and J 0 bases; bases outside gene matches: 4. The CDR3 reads CAWSLRTGGSSYEQYF. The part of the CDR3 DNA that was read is TGTGCCTGGAGTCTACGGACTGGGGGGAGCTCCTAT.

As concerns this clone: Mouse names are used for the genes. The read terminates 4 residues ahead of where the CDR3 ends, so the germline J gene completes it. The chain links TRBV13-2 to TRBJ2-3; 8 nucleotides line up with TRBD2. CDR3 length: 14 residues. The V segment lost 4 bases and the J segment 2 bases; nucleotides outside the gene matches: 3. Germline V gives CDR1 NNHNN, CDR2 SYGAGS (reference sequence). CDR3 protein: CASGTGGLAETLYF. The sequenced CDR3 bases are TGTGCCAGCGGTACTGGGGGACTTGCAGAA.

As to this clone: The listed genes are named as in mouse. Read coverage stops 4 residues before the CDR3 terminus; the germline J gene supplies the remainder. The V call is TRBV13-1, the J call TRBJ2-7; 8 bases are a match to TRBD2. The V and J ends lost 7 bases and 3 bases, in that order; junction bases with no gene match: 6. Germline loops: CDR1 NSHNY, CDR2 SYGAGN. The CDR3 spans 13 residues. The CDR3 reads CASEDWGRYEQYF. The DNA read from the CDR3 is TGTGCCAGCGAAGACTGGGGCCGCTAT.

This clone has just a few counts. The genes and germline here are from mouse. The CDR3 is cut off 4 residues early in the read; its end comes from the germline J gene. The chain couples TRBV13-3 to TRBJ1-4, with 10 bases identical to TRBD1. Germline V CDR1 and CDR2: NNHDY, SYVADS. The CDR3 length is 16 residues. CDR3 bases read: TGTGCCAGCAGTGATGCCGGGGACAGGGGTGGCGAA. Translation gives CASSDAGDRGGE. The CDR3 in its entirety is CASSDAGDRGGERLFF.

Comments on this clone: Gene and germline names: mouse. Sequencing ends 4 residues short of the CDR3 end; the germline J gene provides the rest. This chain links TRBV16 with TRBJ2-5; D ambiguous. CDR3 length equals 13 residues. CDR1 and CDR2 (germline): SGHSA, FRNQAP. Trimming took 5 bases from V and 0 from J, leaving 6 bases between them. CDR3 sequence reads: CASSDINQDTQYF. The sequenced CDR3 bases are TGTGCAAGCAGCGACATTAACCAAGAC. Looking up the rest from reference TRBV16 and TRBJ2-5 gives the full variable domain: NAGVIQTPRHKVTGKGQEATLWCEPISGHSAVFWYRQTIVQGLEFLTYFRNQAPIDDSGMPKERFSAQMPNQSHSTLKIQSTQPQDSAVYLCASSDINQDTQYFGPGTRLLVL.

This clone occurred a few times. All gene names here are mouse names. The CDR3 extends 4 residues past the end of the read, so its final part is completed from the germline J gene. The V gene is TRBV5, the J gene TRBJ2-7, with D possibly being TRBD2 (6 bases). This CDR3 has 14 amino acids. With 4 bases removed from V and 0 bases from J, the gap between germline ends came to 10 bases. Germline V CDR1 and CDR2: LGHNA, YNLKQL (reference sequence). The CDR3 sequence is CASSPDWSSYEQYF. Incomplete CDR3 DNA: TGTGCCAGCAGCCCCGACTGGAGCTCCTAT.

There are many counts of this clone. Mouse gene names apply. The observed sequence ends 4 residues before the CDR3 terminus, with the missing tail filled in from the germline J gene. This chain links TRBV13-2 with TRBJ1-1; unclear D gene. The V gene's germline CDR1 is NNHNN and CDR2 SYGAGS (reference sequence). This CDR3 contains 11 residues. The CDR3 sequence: CASGDGGEVFF. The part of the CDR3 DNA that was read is TGTGCCAGCGGTGATGGGGGA.